Listed here are 18 T cell receptor beta chains from one sample, sequenced in a study of blood T cell repertoires in COVID-19. The protocol was immunoSEQ multiplex PCR, while the TCRdb copy is restricted to in-frame clones and leaves out a portion. This sample carries fewer than 350,000 clones, approximately 90% of them seen once, and the ten largest clones take 2.3%. The sequenced sample consisted of PBMCs or T cells enriched from blood (not recorded which). These receptors came from a woman aged 40 to 50 with acute COVID-19.

J is TRBJ2-7 and V is TRBV6-5, with D maybe TRBD2 (6 bases). This CDR3 is built from 13 residues. Germline V gene data show CDR1 as MNHEY and CDR2 as SVGAGI. V shed 7 bases and J shed 0 bases, with 10 bases lying between them. The CDR3 DNA reads as TGTGCCAGCAAGGGAGGAGACTCCTACGAGCAGTACTTC. It encodes CASKGGDSYEQYF.

This clone was seen just once. This chain joins TRBV27 and TRBJ1-6; 10 bases map to TRBD1. CDR3 length equals 17 residues. V lost 5 bases to trimming and J lost 0 bases; unmatched junction nucleotides: 4. CDR1 is MNHEY and CDR2 is SMNVEV in the germline V gene (reference sequence). In DNA, the CDR3 is TGTGCCAGCAGTCCCAGGACAGGGGGCTCCTATAATTCACCCCTCCACTTT. It codes for CASSPRTGGSYNSPLHF.

The rearrangement uses TRBV9 and TRBJ1-2; the D is unclear. The V and J ends lost 3 bases and 4 bases respectively, with 19 bases between them. This CDR3 spans 16 amino acids. Germline CDR1 is SGDLS and CDR2 is YYNGEE. CDR3 nucleotide sequence: TGTGCCAGCAGCGCGGATATATCCCGGGGTCTCTATGGCTACACCTTC. It is translated as CASSADISRGLYGYTF.

The CDR3 sequence is CATSQGGSNQPQHF. DNA of the CDR3: TGTGCCACCAGCCAAGGGGGTAGCAATCAGCCCCAGCATTTT. The genes are TRBV15 and TRBJ1-5; possibly TRBD1 for D (6 bases). V gave up 5 bases and J gave up 0 bases, with 8 bases separating them. This CDR3 contains 14 residues. Germline lookup yields CDR1 LNHNV and CDR2 YYDKDF (reference sequence). Variable domain in full (rest from reference TRBV15 and TRBJ1-5): DAMVIQNPRYQVTQFGKPVTLSCSQTLNHNVMYWYQQKSSQAPKLLFHYYDKDFNNEADTPDNFQSRRPNTSFCFLDIRSPGLGDTAMYLCATSQGGSNQPQHFGDGTRLSIL.

The chain uses TRBV5-4 and TRBJ1-3; D is possibly TRBD1 (5 bases). V lost 6 bases to trimming and J lost 6 bases, with 16 bases between them. Germline V gives CDR1 SGHNT, CDR2 YYREEE (reference sequence). This CDR3 spans 14 amino acids. The CDR3 loop reads CASTTRDSLNTIYF. The CDR3 coding sequence is TGTGCCAGCACCACTCGGGACTCCTTAAACACCATATATTTT.

This clone was detected once. The chain joins TRBV2 to TRBJ2-7; D perhaps matches TRBD1 (5 bases). Germline V gene data show CDR1 as SNHLY and CDR2 as FYNNEI. The germline V and J ends were trimmed by 2 bases and 5 bases, with 16 bases remaining between them. The length of the CDR3 is 15 residues. The CDR3 DNA follows: TGTGCCAGCAGTGAAAGGGAACCAGGGTTAGACGAGCAGTACTTC. Protein: CASSEREPGLDEQYF.

The V and J genes are TRBV18 and TRBJ1-5; TRBD1 matches at 7 bases. The V gene's germline CDR1 is KGHSH and CDR2 LQKENI. There are 15 residues in the CDR3. Trimming at V came to 5 bases and at J to 6 bases, leaving 10 bases not matched to a gene. CDR3 sequence reads: CASSSEGASSQPQHF. CDR3 coding DNA: TGTGCCAGCTCAAGCGAGGGGGCTAGTAGTCAGCCCCAGCATTTT.

The sample holds one count of this clone. The rearrangement joins TRBV5-1 to TRBJ2-3; D is undetermined. The CDR3 is 14 amino acids. Trimming shortened V by 0 bases and J by 1 base, and 6 bases separated the two germline ends. Germline V lookup: CDR1 SGHRS, CDR2 YFSETQ. The CDR3 sequence is CASSLVLGTDTQYF. CDR3 nucleotides: TGCGCCAGCAGCTTGGTTCTCGGCACAGATACGCAGTATTTT.

J is TRBJ2-3 and V is TRBV24-1; 10 bases match TRBD2. Germline V gene data show CDR1 as KGHDR and CDR2 as SFDVKD. CDR3 length: 16 amino acids. V shed 3 bases and J 3 bases; nucleotides not matched to a gene: 5. Written as DNA, the CDR3 is TGTGCCACCAGTGATCCCCAAGCGGGGGGGACAGATACGCAGTATTTT. This sequence encodes CATSDPQAGGTDTQYF.

The rearrangement uses TRBV15 and TRBJ1-6; TRBD1 matches at 9 bases. After removal of 0 bases from V and 10 bases from J, the junction contained 13 bases not matched to a gene. The CDR3 is 18 amino acids. Germline V CDR1 and CDR2: LNHNV, YYDKDF (reference sequence). This CDR3 reads CATSRELQGAGISSPLHF. CDR3 sequence (DNA): TGTGCCACCAGCAGAGAGCTACAGGGGGCCGGAATTAGCTCACCCCTCCACTTT.

This chain connects TRBV5-6 to TRBJ2-7, with TRBD2 matching over 11 bases. Trimming cost V 2 bases and J 6 bases; bases outside gene matches: 7. CDR3 length equals 15 residues. Germline CDR1 is SGHDT and CDR2 is YYEEEE. The CDR3 coding sequence is TGTGCCAGCAGCTTAAGACTAGCGGGGTCCCCCGAGCAGTACTTC. It translates to CASSLRLAGSPEQYF.

The V call is TRBV3-1 (or the pseudogene TRBV3-2), the J call TRBJ2-3; possible D gene TRBD2, 6 bases. Trimming left V 4 bases short and J 4 bases short, with 15 bases between. This CDR3 has 15 amino acids. Per germline, CDR1 LGHDT and CDR2 YNNKEL (reference sequence). CDR3 amino acids: CASSLRGGVPDTQYF. The CDR3 bases are TGTGCCAGCAGCCTCCGGGGCGGGGTTCCAGATACGCAGTATTTT.

The genes are TRBV6-5 and TRBJ2-7, with 8 bases identical to TRBD1. Germline V lookup: CDR1 MNHEY, CDR2 SVGAGI. Germline trimming cut 6 bases from V and 1 base from J; bases unmatched to any gene: 8. This CDR3 is 15 amino acids long. CDR3 in amino acids: CASSPGTGPSYEQYF. CDR3 DNA sequence: TGTGCCAGCAGCCCCGGGACAGGCCCTTCCTACGAGCAGTACTTC.

V usage is TRBV7-9 and J usage is TRBJ2-1, with D possibly TRBD2 on 6 matching bases. Germline CDR1 is SEHNR and CDR2 is FQNEAQ (reference sequence). Trimming took 5 bases from V and 5 from J, leaving 16 bases between them. The CDR3 has 15 residues. The CDR3 region is CASSRLGGANNEQFF. CDR3 nucleotide sequence: TGTGCCAGCAGCCGCCTCGGCGGGGCCAACAATGAGCAGTTCTTC.

The V and J genes are TRBV11-2 and TRBJ1-2; D may be TRBD1 (5 bases). Trimming stripped 4 bases from V and 7 bases from J, with 19 bases between. This CDR3 is 15 amino acids long. Germline CDR1 reads SGHAT; CDR2 reads FQNNGV. DNA for the CDR3: TGTGCCAGCAGCTCAGGGCCCGACGGAGTGAGTGGCTACACCTTC. Amino acid sequence: CASSSGPDGVSGYTF.

The chain couples TRBV4-2 to TRBJ1-5; TRBD1 aligns across 7 bases. Losses at the gene ends were 3 bases for V and 0 bases for J; bases not matched to a gene: 8. The germline V gene encodes CDR1 LGHNA and CDR2 YNFKEQ. This CDR3 spans 17 amino acids. In nucleotides, the CDR3 is TGTGCCAGCAGCCAGGGGCAGGGGGAGTATAGCAATCAGCCCCAGCATTTT. This encodes CASSQGQGEYSNQPQHF.

The genes are TRBV7-3 and TRBJ1-2; TRBD1 agrees at 8 bases. The CDR3 sequence is 13 residues long. The V and J ends lost 5 bases and 4 bases, in that order; junction bases with no gene match: 3. Germline V gives CDR1 SGHTA, CDR2 FQGTGA. This CDR3 reads CASSLGQGYGYTF. In nucleotides, the CDR3 is TGTGCCAGCAGCCTAGGACAGGGCTATGGCTACACCTTC.

The chain employs TRBV6-4 and TRBJ1-6; 10 nucleotides align to TRBD1. Per the germline V gene, CDR1 is MRHNA and CDR2 is SNTAGT. This CDR3 spans 14 amino acids. V was pared by 10 bases and J by 7 bases, with 7 bases of the junction left unmatched. The CDR3 loop is CAIDRGPRNSPLHF. The CDR3 DNA is TGTGCCATAGACAGGGGGCCGCGCAATTCACCCCTCCACTTT.